One sample yielded the 3 T cell receptor beta chains listed below, sequenced in a study of CD8 T cells in Susac syndrome. Roughly 0.45 to 1 ug RNA was reverse transcribed with random hexamers. TCRdb ran MiXCR on the immunoSEQ multiplex PCR reads and lists one entry per CDR3 protein. Altogether 180,000 or so distinct CDR3 sequences are present, roughly 94% being singletons, with the ten largest covering 0.085% to 0.1%. Sequencing used CD4+ T cells from PBMCs. Receptors were obtained from a human donor with Susac syndrome.

The chain couples TRBV25-1 to TRBJ1-1, with 8 bases matching TRBD1. The V gene's germline CDR1 is MGHDK and CDR2 SYGVNS. V lost 2 bases to trimming and J lost 1 base; unmatched junction nucleotides: 3. The CDR3 covers 15 residues. As DNA, the CDR3 is TGTGCCAGCAGTGAACAGGGGGCCGGGAACACTGAAGCTTTCTTT. It codes for CASSEQGAGNTEAFF. Variable domain in full (rest from reference TRBV25-1 and TRBJ1-1): EADIYQTPRYLVIGTGKKITLECSQTMGHDKMYWYQQDPGMELHLIHYSYGVNSTEKGDLSSESTVSRIRTEHFPLTLESARPSHTSQYLCASSEQGAGNTEAFFGQGTRLTVV.

This rearrangement joins TRBV28 to TRBJ1-1; a weak D match, TRBD1 (5 bases). Trimming removed 6 bases from V and 5 bases from J, with 10 bases in between. This CDR3 contains 12 residues. Germline V gene data show CDR1 as MDHEN and CDR2 as SYDVKM. DNA for the CDR3: TGTGCCAGCAGCGAGACAGAAACTGAAGCTTTCTTT. This translates into CASSETETEAFF. The full variable domain, its missing parts supplied by reference TRBV28 and TRBJ1-1, is DVKVTQSSRYLVKRTGEKVFLECVQDMDHENMFWYRQDPGLGLRLIYFSYDVKMKEKGDIPEGYSVSREKKERFSLILESASTNQTSMYLCASSETETEAFFGQGTRLTVV.

V gene TRBV29-1 combines with J gene TRBJ2-7, with D perhaps matching TRBD1 (6 bases). The CDR3 extends over 12 amino acids. V lost 5 bases to trimming and J lost 4 bases, with 12 bases between them. CDR1 is SQVTM and CDR2 is ANQGSEA in the germline V gene. The CDR3 DNA sequence: TGCAGCGTTAGCTGGGGGCCGTACGAGCAGTACTTC. Translation gives CSVSWGPYEQYF.